This T cell receptor beta chain emerged from a study of shared T cell receptors in the human thymus. Clones were sequenced by immunoSEQ multiplex PCR, and TCRdb holds only the in-frame ones, with some missing. The sample lists roughly 550,000 clones; approximately 78% were seen once. This CDR3 contains 13 residues. V gave up 8 bases and J gave up 3 bases, with 14 bases separating them. Germline V gene sequence: CDR1 MDHEN, CDR2 SYDVKM. Separately, the same data were catalogued under a study of human thymus T cells.

The chain couples TRBV28 to TRBJ2-7; maybe TRBD2 (6 bases). The TCR comes from a boy under two years old with a congenital heart defect. Input material: thymocytes. The CDR3, as DNA: TGTGCCAGCCTCGCAGGGCGGGGCTACGAGCAGTACTTC. Protein sequence: CASLAGRGYEQYF.